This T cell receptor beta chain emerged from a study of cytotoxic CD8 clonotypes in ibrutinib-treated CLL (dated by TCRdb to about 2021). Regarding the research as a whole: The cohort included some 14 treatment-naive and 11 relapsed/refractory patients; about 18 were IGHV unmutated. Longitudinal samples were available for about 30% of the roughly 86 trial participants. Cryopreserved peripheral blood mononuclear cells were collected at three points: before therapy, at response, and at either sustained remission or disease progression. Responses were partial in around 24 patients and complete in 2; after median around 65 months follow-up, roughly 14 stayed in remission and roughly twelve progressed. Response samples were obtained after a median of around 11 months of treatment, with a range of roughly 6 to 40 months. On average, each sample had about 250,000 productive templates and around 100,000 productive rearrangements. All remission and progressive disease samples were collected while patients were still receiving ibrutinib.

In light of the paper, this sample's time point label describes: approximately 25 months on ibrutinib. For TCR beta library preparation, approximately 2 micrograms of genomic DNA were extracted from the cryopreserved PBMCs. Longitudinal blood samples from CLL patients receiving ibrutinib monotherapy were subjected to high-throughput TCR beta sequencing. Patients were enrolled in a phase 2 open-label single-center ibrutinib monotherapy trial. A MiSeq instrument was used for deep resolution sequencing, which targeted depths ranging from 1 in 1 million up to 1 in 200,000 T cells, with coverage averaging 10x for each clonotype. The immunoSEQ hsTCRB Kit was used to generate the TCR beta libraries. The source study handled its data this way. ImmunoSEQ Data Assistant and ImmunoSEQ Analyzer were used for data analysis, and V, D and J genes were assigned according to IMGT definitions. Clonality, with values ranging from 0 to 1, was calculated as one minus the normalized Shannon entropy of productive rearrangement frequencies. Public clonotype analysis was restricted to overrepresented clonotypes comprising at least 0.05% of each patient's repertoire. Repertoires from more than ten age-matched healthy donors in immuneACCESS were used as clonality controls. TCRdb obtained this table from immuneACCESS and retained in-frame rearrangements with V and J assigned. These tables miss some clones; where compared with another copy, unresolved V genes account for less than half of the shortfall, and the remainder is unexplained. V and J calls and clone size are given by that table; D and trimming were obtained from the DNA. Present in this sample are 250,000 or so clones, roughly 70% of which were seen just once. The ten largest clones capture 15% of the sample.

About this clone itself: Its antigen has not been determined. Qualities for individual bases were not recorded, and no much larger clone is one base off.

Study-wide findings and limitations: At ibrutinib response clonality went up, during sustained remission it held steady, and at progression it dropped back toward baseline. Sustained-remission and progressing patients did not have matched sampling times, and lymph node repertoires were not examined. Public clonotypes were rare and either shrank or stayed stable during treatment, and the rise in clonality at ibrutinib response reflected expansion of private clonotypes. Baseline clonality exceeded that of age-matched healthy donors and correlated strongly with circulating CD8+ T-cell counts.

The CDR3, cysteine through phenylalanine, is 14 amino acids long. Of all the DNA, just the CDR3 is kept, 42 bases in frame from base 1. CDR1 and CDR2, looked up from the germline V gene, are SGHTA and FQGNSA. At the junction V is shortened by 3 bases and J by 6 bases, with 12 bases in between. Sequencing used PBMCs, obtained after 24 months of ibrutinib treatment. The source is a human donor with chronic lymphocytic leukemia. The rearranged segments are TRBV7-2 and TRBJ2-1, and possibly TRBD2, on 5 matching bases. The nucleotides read TGTGCCAGCAGCTTGCAGGTAAGCGGCAATGAGCAGTTCTTC. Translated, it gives CASSLQVSGNEQFF.